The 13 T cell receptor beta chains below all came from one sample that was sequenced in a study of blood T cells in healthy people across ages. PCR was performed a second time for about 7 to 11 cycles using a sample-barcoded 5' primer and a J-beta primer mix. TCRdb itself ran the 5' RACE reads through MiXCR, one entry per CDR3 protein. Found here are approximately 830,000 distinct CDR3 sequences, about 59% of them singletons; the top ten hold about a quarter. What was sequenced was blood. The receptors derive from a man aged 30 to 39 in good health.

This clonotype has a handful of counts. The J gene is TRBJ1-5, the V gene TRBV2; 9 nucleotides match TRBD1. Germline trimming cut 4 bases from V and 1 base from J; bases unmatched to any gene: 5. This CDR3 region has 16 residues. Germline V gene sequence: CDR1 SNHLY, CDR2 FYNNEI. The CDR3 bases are TGTGCCAGCAGTGCCCCGGGACAGGGAAGCAATCAGCCCCAGCATTTT. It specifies CASSAPGQGSNQPQHF.

This CDR3 reads CASSLTSGGFYQETQYF. As DNA, the CDR3 is TGTGCCAGCAGCTTGACTAGCGGGGGGTTTTACCAAGAGACCCAGTACTTC. The chain has TRBV7-9 and TRBJ2-5, with TRBD2 identical over 13 bases. The CDR3 extends over 17 amino acids. Germline trimming cut 3 bases from V and 0 bases from J; bases unmatched to any gene: 4. CDR1 is SEHNR, CDR2 FQNEAQ, per germline (reference sequence).

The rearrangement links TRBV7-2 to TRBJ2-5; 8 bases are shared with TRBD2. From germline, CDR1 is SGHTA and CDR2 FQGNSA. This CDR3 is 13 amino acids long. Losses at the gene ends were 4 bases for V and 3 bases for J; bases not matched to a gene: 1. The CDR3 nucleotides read TGTGCCAGCAGCTGGCGGGGGGAAGAGACCCAGTACTTC. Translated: CASSWRGEETQYF. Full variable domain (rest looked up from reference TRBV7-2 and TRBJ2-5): GAGVSQSPSNKVTEKGKDVELRCDPISGHTALYWYRQSLGQGLEFLIYFQGNSAPDKSGLPSDRFSAERTGGSVSTLTIQRTQQEDSAVYLCASSWRGEETQYFGPGTRLLVL.

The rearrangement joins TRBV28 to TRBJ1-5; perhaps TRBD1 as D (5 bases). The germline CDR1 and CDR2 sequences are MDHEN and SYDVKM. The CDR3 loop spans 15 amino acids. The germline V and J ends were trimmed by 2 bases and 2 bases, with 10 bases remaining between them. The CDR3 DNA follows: TGTGCCAGCAGTTTAGAGGTGGGGGGCAATCAGCCCCAGCATTTT. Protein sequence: CASSLEVGGNQPQHF.

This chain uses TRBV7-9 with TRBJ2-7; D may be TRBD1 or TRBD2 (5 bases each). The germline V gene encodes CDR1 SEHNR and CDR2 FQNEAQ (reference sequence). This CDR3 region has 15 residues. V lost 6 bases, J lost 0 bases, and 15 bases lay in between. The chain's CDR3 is CASSGDRISSYEQYF. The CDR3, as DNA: TGTGCCAGCAGTGGGGACCGAATCAGCTCCTACGAGCAGTACTTC.

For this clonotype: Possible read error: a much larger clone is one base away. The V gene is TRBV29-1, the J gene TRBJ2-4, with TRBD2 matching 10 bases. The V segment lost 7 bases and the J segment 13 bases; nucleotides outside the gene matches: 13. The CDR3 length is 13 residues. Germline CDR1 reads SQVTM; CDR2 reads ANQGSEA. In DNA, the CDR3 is TGCAGCGCGAGCGGGGGGGCCTACAATGAGCAGTACTTC. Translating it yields CSASGGAYNEQYF.

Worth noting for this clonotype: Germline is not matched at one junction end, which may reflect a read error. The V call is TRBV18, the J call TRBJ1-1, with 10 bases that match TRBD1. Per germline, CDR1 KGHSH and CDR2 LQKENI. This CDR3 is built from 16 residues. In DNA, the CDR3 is TGTGCCAGCTCACCCTGGGACAGGGGATGGAGCACTGAAGCTTTTTTT. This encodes CASSPWDRGWSTEAFF.

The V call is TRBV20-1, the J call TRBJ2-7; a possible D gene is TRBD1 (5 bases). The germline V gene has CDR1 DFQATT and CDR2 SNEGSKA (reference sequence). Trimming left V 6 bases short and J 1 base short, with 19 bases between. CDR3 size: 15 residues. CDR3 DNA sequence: TGCAGTGCCCAAACCGGGCAGGGTCCGTCCTACGAGCAGTACTTC. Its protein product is CSAQTGQGPSYEQYF.

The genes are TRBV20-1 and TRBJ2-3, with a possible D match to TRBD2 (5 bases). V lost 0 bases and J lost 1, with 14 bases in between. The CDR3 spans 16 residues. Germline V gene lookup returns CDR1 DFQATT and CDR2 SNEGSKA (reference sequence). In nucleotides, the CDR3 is TGCAGTGCTAGAGATAGGCGGGCAGCCCGCACAGATACGCAGTATTTT. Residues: CSARDRRAARTDTQYF.

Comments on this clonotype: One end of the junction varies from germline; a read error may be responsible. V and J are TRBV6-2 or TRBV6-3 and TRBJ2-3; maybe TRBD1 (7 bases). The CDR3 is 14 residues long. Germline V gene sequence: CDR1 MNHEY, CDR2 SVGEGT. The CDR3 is CASRAGGGTDTQYF. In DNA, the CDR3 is TGTGCCAGCAGAGCAGGGGGAGGCACTGATACGCAGTATTTT.

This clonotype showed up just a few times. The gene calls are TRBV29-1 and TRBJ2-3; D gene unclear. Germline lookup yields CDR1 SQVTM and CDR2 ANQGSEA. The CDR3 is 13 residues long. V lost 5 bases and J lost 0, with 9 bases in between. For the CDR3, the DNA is TGCAGCGTTAAACCATCTAGCACAGATACGCAGTATTTT. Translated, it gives CSVKPSSTDTQYF.

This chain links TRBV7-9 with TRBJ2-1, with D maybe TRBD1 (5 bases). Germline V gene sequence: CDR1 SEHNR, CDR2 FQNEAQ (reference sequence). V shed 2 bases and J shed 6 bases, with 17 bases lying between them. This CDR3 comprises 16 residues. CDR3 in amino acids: CASSLHSRVLSNEQFF. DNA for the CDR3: TGTGCCAGCAGCTTACATTCCAGGGTTTTGTCCAATGAGCAGTTCTTC. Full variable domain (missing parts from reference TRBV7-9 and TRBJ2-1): DTGVSQNPRHKITKRGQNVTFRCDPISEHNRLYWYRQTLGQGPEFLTYFQNEAQLEKSRLLSDRFSAERPKGSFSTLEIQRTEQGDSAMYLCASSLHSRVLSNEQFFGPGTRLTVL.

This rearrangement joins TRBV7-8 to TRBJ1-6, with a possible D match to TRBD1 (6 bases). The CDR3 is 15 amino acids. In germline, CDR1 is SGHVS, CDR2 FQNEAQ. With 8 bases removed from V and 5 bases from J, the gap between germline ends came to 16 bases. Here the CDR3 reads CASCARGPHNSPLHF. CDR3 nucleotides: TGTGCCAGCTGCGCGCGGGGGCCCCATAATTCACCCCTCCACTTT.